Described below is a single TCR beta chain sequence and its context. There are 14 residues in the CDR3. J was trimmed by 7 bases and V by 0 bases; bases with no gene match: 6. Germline V CDR1 and CDR2: SGDLS, YYNGEE. This table comes from immunoSEQ multiplex PCR, and its TCRdb copy is limited to in-frame clones, with some not included. The table includes approximately 40,000 clones, approximately 70% detected once. These data originate in a study of control samples from healthy donors and cancer patients. The gene calls are TRBV9 and TRBJ2-7; 8 bases agree with TRBD2. The sequenced material came from formalin-fixed, paraffin-embedded tissue. The receptor's source is a male donor with melanoma. DNA of the CDR3: TGTGCCAGCAGCGTAGGCGGGCGGGAGGATGAGCAGTACTTC. It encodes CASSVGGREDEQYF.